These 32 T cell receptor beta chains were all obtained from the same sample, sequenced in a study of shared clonotypes between healthy human individuals (dated by TCRdb to 2018 to 2020). For the CD8 naive samples, CD45RO-negative cells were positively selected for CCR7, yielding a CD45RA+CCR7+ population from which TemRA cells were excluded. The library was obtained by the immunoSEQ multiplex PCR assay. This immuneACCESS table, as held by TCRdb, lists in-frame sequences with V and J called but not all clones. Of the missing ones, under half trace to an unresolved V gene in checked studies; the others have no known cause. Within this sample are around 2,000,000 clones, with around 96% of them counted one time only. The ten most abundant clones make up around 1.1% of the sample. Source material: naive CD8+ T cells sorted from blood. The cell subset or site label corresponds to: CD45RA+CCR7+. These TCRs come from a man aged 18-30 years in good health.

The chain carries TRBV30 and TRBJ2-3, with 7 bases matching TRBD2. V trimming: 4 bases; J trimming: 2 bases; junction bases outside the gene matches: 3. This CDR3 spans 13 amino acids. Germline values: CDR1 GTSNPN, CDR2 SVGIG (reference sequence). In nucleotides, the CDR3 is TGTGCCTGGACCGCGGGAGTCACAGATACGCAGTATTTT. It translates to CAWTAGVTDTQYF.

This rearrangement joins TRBV27 to TRBJ2-3; 8 bases agree with TRBD2. The CDR3 is 14 amino acids. The V gene end was trimmed by 7 bases and the J gene end by 4 bases; junction bases not matched to a gene: 7. In germline, CDR1 is MNHEY, CDR2 SMNVEV (reference sequence). CDR3 DNA sequence: TGTGCCAGCATTCCGGGACTAGGGGCAGATACGCAGTATTTT. Amino acid sequence: CASIPGLGADTQYF.

The V call is TRBV18, the J call TRBJ2-5; D gene uncertain. Germline assignment: CDR1 KGHSH and CDR2 LQKENI. V lost 3 bases and J lost 4, with 6 bases in between. CDR3 length equals 12 residues. CDR3 sequence: CASSPRPETQYF. Here the CDR3 DNA reads TGTGCCAGCTCACCCCGGCCAGAGACCCAGTACTTC.

This clone has only one observation. The CDR3 spells CAWSYSGGADTQYF. The CDR3 DNA is TGTGCCTGGAGTTACTCTGGGGGTGCAGATACGCAGTATTTT. V and J are TRBV30 and TRBJ2-3, with D perhaps assigned TRBD1 or TRBD2 (5 bases each). The CDR3 runs to 14 residues. Between the trimmed V and J ends, which lost 2 bases and 4 bases, there was a span of 13 bases. Germline V lookup: CDR1 GTSNPN, CDR2 SVGIG (reference sequence).

This clone has only one observation. This chain's CDR3 is CASRYRDIINQPQHF. In nucleotides, the CDR3 is TGTGCCAGCAGATACAGGGATATTATCAATCAGCCCCAGCATTTT. The rearrangement joins TRBV28 to TRBJ1-5; weak D call: TRBD1 (6 bases). The germline V gene encodes CDR1 MDHEN and CDR2 SYDVKM. This CDR3 is built from 15 residues. V was shortened by 6 bases and J by 3 bases, with 15 bases between the two germline ends.

Notes on this clone: Other DNA sequences from this sample encode an identical CDR3 as well. The gene calls are TRBV6-1 and TRBJ2-1, with 8 bases identical to TRBD2. This CDR3 comprises 14 residues. Germline lookup yields CDR1 MNHNS and CDR2 SASEGT. Trimming removed 3 bases from V and 4 bases from J; junction bases left unmatched: 2. The CDR3, as DNA: TGTGCCAGCAGTGATCGGGGGGGTTACAATGAGCAGTTCTTC. Translation: CASSDRGGYNEQFF.

About this clone itself: The sample has other DNA sequences that encode this CDR3 too. The chain uses TRBV6-5 and TRBJ1-5; D perhaps matches TRBD1 (6 bases). This CDR3 comprises 15 residues. V was cut by 6 bases and J by 4 bases, with 16 bases left in between. Germline V gene lookup returns CDR1 MNHEY and CDR2 SVGAGI. CDR3 loop: CASSPTGMGNQPQHF. In DNA, the CDR3 is TGTGCCAGCAGCCCGACAGGCATGGGGAATCAGCCCCAGCATTTT.

This clone showed up just a few times. V gene TRBV28 combines with J gene TRBJ1-2, with 9 bases fitting TRBD1. There are 18 residues in the CDR3. V trimming: 4 bases; J trimming: 3 bases; junction bases outside the gene matches: 15. The V gene's germline CDR1 is MDHEN and CDR2 SYDVKM. The CDR3 bases are TGTGCCAGCAGTTATCCCGGGACAGGGTACAACCCTCACTATGGCTACACCTTC. This translates into CASSYPGTGYNPHYGYTF.

The genes are TRBV4-3 and TRBJ2-1; 8 nucleotides align to TRBD2. Germline V CDR1 and CDR2: LGHNA, YSLEER. This CDR3 has 16 residues. V gave up 4 bases and J gave up 4 bases; unmatched junction bases: 9. This CDR3 is CASSPQDSGSYNEQFF. CDR3 nucleotide sequence: TGCGCCAGCAGCCCTCAGGACAGCGGGAGTTACAATGAGCAGTTCTTC.

The chain recombines TRBV19 with TRBJ2-7; D possibly matches TRBD1 or TRBD2 (6 bases each). The V gene lost 4 bases and the J gene lost 6 bases, with 10 bases spanning the gap. In germline, CDR1 is LNHDA, CDR2 SQIVND (reference sequence). This CDR3 has 12 amino acids. The DNA for the CDR3 is TGTGCCAGTAGTAGAGGGGGGTCCGAGCAGTACTTC. Protein product: CASSRGGSEQYF.

This sequence joins TRBV4-3 and TRBJ2-3; 7 nucleotides align to TRBD2. This CDR3 region has 17 residues. Per germline, CDR1 LGHNA and CDR2 YSLEER. Germline trimming cut 5 bases from V and 6 bases from J; bases unmatched to any gene: 17. The CDR3 coding sequence is TGCGCCAGCAGCGGATCCGGGACTACGGTCGTGGGCGATACGCAGTATTTT. It specifies CASSGSGTTVVGDTQYF.

This clone was detected only once. Mismatch with germline at one junction end may stem from a read error. The chain uses TRBV28 and TRBJ1-5; 7 nucleotides align to TRBD1. CDR1 and CDR2 (germline): MDHEN, SYDVKM. The CDR3 length is 15 residues. Written as DNA, the CDR3 is TGTGTCAGCGGCTCCCTCGGACAGGGCAATCAGCCCCAGCATTTT. Protein product: CVSGSLGQGNQPQHF. Using reference TRBV28 and TRBJ1-5 for the parts outside the CDR3, the full variable domain is DVKVTQSSRYLVKRTGEKVFLECVQDMDHENMFWYRQDPGLGLRLIYFSYDVKMKEKGDIPEGYSVSREKKERFSLILESASTNQTSMYLCVSGSLGQGNQPQHFGDGTRLSIL.

The J gene is TRBJ2-7, the V gene TRBV27, with D possibly TRBD1 on 5 matching bases. The germline V and J ends were trimmed by 2 bases and 5 bases, with 10 bases remaining between them. From germline, CDR1 is MNHEY and CDR2 SMNVEV (reference sequence). This CDR3 has 13 amino acids. CDR3 coding DNA: TGTGCCAGCAGTTTAGGGGCCCTTGACGAGCAGTACTTC. Protein product: CASSLGALDEQYF.

This chain uses TRBV11-2 with TRBJ2-1, with TRBD1 as a possible D gene (5 bases). V was pared by 1 base and J by 11 bases, with 9 bases between. Germline CDR1 SGHAT, CDR2 FQNNGV. The CDR3 length is 12 residues. The CDR3 reads CASSLGGRKQFF. The CDR3 DNA is TGTGCCAGCAGCTTAGGGGGCAGGAAGCAGTTCTTC. Variable domain in full (rest from reference TRBV11-2 and TRBJ2-1): EAGVAQSPRYKIIEKRQSVAFWCNPISGHATLYWYQQILGQGPKLLIQFQNNGVVDDSQLPKDRFSAERLKGVDSTLKIQPAKLEDSAVYLCASSLGGRKQFFGPGTRLTVL.

The chain carries TRBV4-1 and TRBJ2-3; D perhaps matches TRBD2 (6 bases). In germline, CDR1 is MGHRA, CDR2 YSYEKL. Trimming pared 1 base from V and 2 bases from J, leaving 16 bases between. The CDR3 spans 17 residues. The CDR3 coding sequence is TGCGCCAGCAGCCAAGTGCATGGCGGGATCCCCACAGATACGCAGTATTTT. Its translation is CASSQVHGGIPTDTQYF.

The gene calls are TRBV4-3 and TRBJ2-1; 13 bases are shared with TRBD2. The germline gives CDR1 LGHNA, CDR2 YSLEER. With V trimmed by 1 base and J by 6 bases, 3 bases remained unmatched. The CDR3 loop spans 16 amino acids. CDR3 sequence: CASSQVGTSGINEQFF. The CDR3 DNA is TGCGCCAGCAGCCAAGTTGGGACTAGCGGGATCAATGAGCAGTTCTTC.

This chain connects TRBV14 to TRBJ2-7, with TRBD1 matching over 8 bases. Germline V gene lookup returns CDR1 SGHDN and CDR2 FVKESK. After removal of 4 bases from V and 3 bases from J, the junction contained 11 bases not matched to a gene. CDR3 length: 16 amino acids. CDR3 sequence: CASSPSRAGGHYEQYF. The DNA of the CDR3 is TGTGCCAGCAGCCCCTCGAGGGCAGGGGGCCACTACGAGCAGTACTTC.

The chain combines TRBV6-1 with TRBJ2-7; D may correspond to TRBD1 or TRBD2 (5 bases each). This CDR3 contains 15 residues. Trimming took 6 bases from V and 2 from J, leaving 17 bases between them. CDR1 is MNHNS, CDR2 SASEGT, per germline. CDR3 DNA: TGTGCCAGCAGCACCCCGAGGGGCGGAACCTACGAGCAGTACTTC. Translating it yields CASSTPRGGTYEQYF.

For this clone: Other DNA variants within this sample encode the same CDR3. The gene calls are TRBV27 and TRBJ2-7; 8 bases match TRBD1. The trim removed 6 bases at V and 1 base at J, leaving 2 bases unmatched. Germline V gene sequence: CDR1 MNHEY, CDR2 SMNVEV (reference sequence). CDR3 length: 13 amino acids. The CDR3 DNA reads TGTGCCAGCAGAGGACAGGGTTCCTACGAGCAGTACTTC. Translated, it gives CASRGQGSYEQYF.

This chain connects TRBV7-2 to TRBJ2-3, with 7 nucleotides matching TRBD2. Germline V gene lookup returns CDR1 SGHTA and CDR2 FQGNSA. V shed 4 bases, J shed 4 bases, and the junction held 8 bases outside the gene matches. The CDR3 has 15 residues. CDR3 bases: TGTGCCAGCAGCTGGCTGGGCGGGAGCCCAGATACGCAGTATTTT. Its protein is CASSWLGGSPDTQYF.

V gene TRBV4-3 combines with J gene TRBJ1-4; perhaps TRBD1 as D (5 bases). The CDR3 is 16 residues long. V shed 0 bases and J shed 8 bases, with 16 bases lying between them. Germline CDR1 is LGHNA and CDR2 is YSLEER. The CDR3 loop reads CASSQDHYRGIEKLFF. In nucleotides, the CDR3 is TGCGCCAGCAGCCAAGATCATTATCGGGGGATCGAAAAACTGTTTTTT.

The chain combines TRBV5-1 with TRBJ2-1, with TRBD2 matching over 9 bases. This CDR3 region has 16 residues. CDR1 is SGHRS, CDR2 YFSETQ, per germline. Trimming at V came to 0 bases and at J to 9 bases, leaving 10 bases not matched to a gene. The CDR3 DNA follows: TGCGCCAGCAGCTTGGTTCTTGCGGGAGGGCCGCCTGAGCAGTTCTTC. It specifies CASSLVLAGGPPEQFF.

The rearrangement links TRBV5-5 to TRBJ1-2, with D possibly TRBD1 on 5 matching bases. CDR3 length equals 14 residues. The germline V gene has CDR1 SGHKS and CDR2 YYEKEE (reference sequence). With 0 bases removed from V and 3 bases from J, the gap between germline ends came to 9 bases. CDR3 residues: CASSLAWGDYGYTF. The CDR3 nucleotides are TGTGCCAGCAGCTTGGCCTGGGGCGACTATGGCTACACCTTC.

The chain employs TRBV5-6 and TRBJ2-3; 9 positions match TRBD1. The CDR3 is 15 amino acids. The trim removed 3 bases at V and 2 bases at J, leaving 4 bases unmatched. Germline-derived CDR1 and CDR2 are SGHDT and YYEEEE. The CDR3 reads CASSYGTGITDTQYF. The CDR3 nucleotides are TGTGCCAGCAGCTATGGGACAGGGATCACAGATACGCAGTATTTT.

The chain carries TRBV6-1 and TRBJ2-7; D ambiguous. The V end was cut by 4 bases, the J end by 6 bases, with 1 base between. Germline CDR1 and CDR2: MNHNS and SASEGT. The CDR3 consists of 9 residues. In DNA form, the CDR3 reads TGTGCCAGCAGTGGCGAGCAGTACTTC. Protein product: CASSGEQYF.

In DNA, the CDR3 is TGTGCCAGCAGCCCCGGGGGGATAGCGTCACCCCTCCACTTT. Translation gives CASSPGGIASPLHF. The V gene is TRBV5-6, the J gene TRBJ1-6; a weak D match, TRBD1 (5 bases). CDR3 length: 14 amino acids. Germline values: CDR1 SGHDT, CDR2 YYEEEE. Trimming pared 4 bases from V and 10 bases from J, leaving 15 bases between.

The J gene is TRBJ2-7, the V gene TRBV13; TRBD1 might be the D (5 bases). The CDR3 sequence is 14 residues long. Germline values: CDR1 PRHDT, CDR2 FYEKMQ (reference sequence). V was clipped by 6 bases and J by 6 bases, with 18 bases between them. The CDR3 loop reads CASSQNQGRSEQYF. CDR3 bases: TGTGCCAGCAGTCAAAACCAGGGCAGGAGCGAGCAGTACTTC.

About this clone itself: The same CDR3 can be traced to other DNA sequences in this sample. V gene TRBV9 combines with J gene TRBJ2-7; D gene uncertain. Germline CDR1 and CDR2: SGDLS and YYNGEE. The CDR3 has 13 residues. Trimming pared 2 bases from V and 1 base from J, leaving 7 bases between. The CDR3 reads CASSVEASYEQYF. The CDR3 DNA reads TGTGCCAGCAGCGTCGAGGCTTCCTACGAGCAGTACTTC.

The V and J genes are TRBV5-6 and TRBJ1-5, with a possible D match to TRBD1 (6 bases). The germline V gene has CDR1 SGHDT and CDR2 YYEEEE. Trimming removed 0 bases from V and 6 bases from J, with 10 bases in between. The CDR3 loop spans 14 amino acids. The CDR3 DNA reads as TGTGCCAGCAGCTTGGGGTCAGGGGTTCAGCCCCAGCATTTT. The encoded protein is CASSLGSGVQPQHF.

J is TRBJ1-1 and V is TRBV7-6; D unresolved. V lost 1 base, J lost 6 bases, and 9 bases lay in between. This CDR3 is 13 amino acids long. CDR1 is SGHVS, CDR2 FNYEAQ, per germline. CDR3 DNA sequence: TGTGCCAGCAGCTTAGGGACCGGCGCTGAAGCTTTCTTT. Translated, it gives CASSLGTGAEAFF. The full variable domain, its missing parts supplied by reference TRBV7-6 and TRBJ1-1, is GAGVSQSPRYKVTKRGQDVALRCDPISGHVSLYWYRQALGQGPEFLTYFNYEAQQDKSGLPNDRFSAERPEGSISTLTIQRTEQRDSAMYRCASSLGTGAEAFFGQGTRLTVV.

The chain is built from TRBV19 and TRBJ2-7; 7 positions agree with TRBD1. The ends lost 4 bases at V and 4 bases at J; junction bases unmatched: 7. CDR3 length: 14 amino acids. In germline, CDR1 is LNHDA, CDR2 SQIVND (reference sequence). The CDR3 spells CASSTTTGWYEQYF. The CDR3 nucleotides are TGTGCCAGTAGTACAACGACAGGGTGGTACGAGCAGTACTTC.

The V and J genes are TRBV5-4 and TRBJ2-1, with 7 bases that match TRBD2. Trimming removed 3 bases from V and 14 bases from J; junction bases left unmatched: 5. CDR3 length equals 11 residues. Germline V gives CDR1 SGHNT, CDR2 YYREEE (reference sequence). CDR3 protein: CASSSGGREFF. The CDR3 DNA reads as TGTGCCAGCAGCTCCGGAGGGAGGGAGTTCTTC.